The 30 T cell receptor beta chains in this list originate from one sample, sequenced in a study of blood T cell repertoires in COVID-19. Only in-frame clones appear in the TCRdb table, and some are missing; sequencing was by immunoSEQ multiplex PCR. There are approximately 500,000 clones in the sample; 75% to 90% occur only once, and approximately 0.9% lies in the top ten. The material sequenced was peripheral blood. The source of these receptors is a man younger than 30 with COVID-19, enrolled during active disease.

This clone was counted a single time. The rearrangement links TRBV6-2 or TRBV6-3 to TRBJ1-1; no firm D call. The V gene's germline CDR1 is MNHEY and CDR2 SVGEGT. This CDR3 has 16 amino acids. Trimming took off 3 bases at V and 6 bases at J, with 20 bases between the two ends. This CDR3 is CASSYRDEDPGAEAFF. In DNA, the CDR3 is TGTGCCAGCAGTTATAGGGATGAGGACCCCGGGGCTGAAGCTTTCTTT.

This sequence joins TRBV11-3 and TRBJ2-3, with 11 bases matching TRBD2. V shed 5 bases and J 4 bases; nucleotides not matched to a gene: 5. The CDR3 is 15 residues long. CDR1 is SGHNT and CDR2 is YENEEA in the germline V gene. The CDR3: CASSGSGREADTQYF. In nucleotides, the CDR3 is TGTGCCAGCAGCGGTAGCGGGAGGGAAGCAGATACGCAGTATTTT.

V and J are TRBV19 and TRBJ1-1, with 8 bases that match TRBD1. Germline V gene sequence: CDR1 LNHDA, CDR2 SQIVND (reference sequence). The CDR3 extends over 13 amino acids. V lost 8 bases and J lost 1; bases outside the gene matches: 3. The CDR3 loop is CASATGGNTEAFF. CDR3 in DNA: TGTGCCAGTGCTACAGGGGGGAACACTGAAGCTTTCTTT.

CDR3 DNA sequence: TGTGCCAGCACCGTGCGAGGAATCCACGAGCAGTACTTC. This sequence encodes CASTVRGIHEQYF. V and J are TRBV12-3 or TRBV12-4 and TRBJ2-7; unclear D gene. This CDR3 spans 13 amino acids. V was clipped by 7 bases and J by 5 bases, with 15 bases between them.

The chain links TRBV5-4 to TRBJ1-3, with a tentative D call TRBD1 (5 bases). CDR3 size: 16 residues. Trimming removed 0 bases from V and 2 bases from J, with 12 bases in between. Germline CDR1 and CDR2: SGHNT and YYREEE (reference sequence). The CDR3 sequence is CASSLGGRTAGNTIYF. The CDR3 DNA reads as TGTGCCAGCAGCTTGGGGGGCAGGACGGCTGGAAACACCATATATTTT.

The genes are TRBV2 and TRBJ1-1, with D hard to call. Trimming removed 5 bases at V and 3 bases at J, with 10 bases between. The CDR3 is 13 amino acids. In germline, CDR1 is SNHLY, CDR2 FYNNEI. CDR3 protein: CASSIRRDTEAFF. CDR3 in DNA: TGTGCCAGCAGTATAAGACGGGACACTGAAGCTTTCTTT.

J is TRBJ2-3 and V is TRBV10-2; TRBD2 matches at 10 bases. The CDR3 is 17 residues long. CDR1 is WSHSY and CDR2 is SAAADI in the germline V gene. Trimming took 0 bases from V and 0 from J; bases not matched to a gene: 3. CDR3 sequence (DNA): TGCGCCAGCAGTGAGTCAGCGGGAGGGCTAAGCACAGATACGCAGTATTTT. The encoded protein is CASSESAGGLSTDTQYF.

This sequence joins TRBV19 and TRBJ2-1; TRBD2 matches at 8 bases. The CDR3 contains 16 residues. Looked up from germline, CDR1 is LNHDA and CDR2 is SQIVND (reference sequence). J gave up 0 bases and V 3 bases, and 4 bases lay outside the gene matches. The DNA of the CDR3 is TGTGCCAGTAGTATGTGGCGGGAGGTCTCCTACAATGAGCAGTTCTTC. It yields the protein CASSMWREVSYNEQFF.

This rearrangement joins TRBV6-5 to TRBJ2-3; the match to TRBD2 covers 7 bases. The CDR3 is made up of 14 amino acids. The germline gives CDR1 MNHEY, CDR2 SVGAGI. J gave up 0 bases and V 10 bases, and 7 bases lay outside the gene matches. In DNA form, the CDR3 reads TGTGCCACCTACCGGGAGGCTAGCACAGATACGCAGTATTTT. Its protein is CATYREASTDTQYF.

The chain recombines TRBV6-5 with TRBJ1-2, with TRBD1 matching 10 bases. The CDR3 is made up of 12 amino acids. Germline loops: CDR1 MNHEY, CDR2 SVGAGI. Unmatched junction bases numbered 3, after V lost 6 bases and J lost 8 bases. CDR3 nucleotide sequence: TGTGCCAGCAGACGACAGGGGGCCGGCTACACCTTC. Translation: CASRRQGAGYTF.

The rearrangement uses TRBV18 and TRBJ2-2, with a tentative D call TRBD2 (7 bases). With 3 bases removed from V and 7 bases from J, the gap between germline ends came to 18 bases. The CDR3 covers 16 residues. The V gene's germline CDR1 is KGHSH and CDR2 LQKENI. This chain's CDR3 is CASSPSRGGPGGELFF. CDR3 sequence (DNA): TGTGCCAGCTCACCTTCGAGGGGGGGCCCCGGCGGGGAGCTGTTTTTT.

As regards this clone: Other DNA sequences in this sample translate to the same CDR3. The V and J genes are TRBV5-6 and TRBJ1-3, with D uncertain. This CDR3 comprises 14 residues. V shed 0 bases and J shed 0 bases, with 4 bases lying between them. Germline loops: CDR1 SGHDT, CDR2 YYEEEE. CDR3 sequence: CASSLVSSGNTIYF. The CDR3 DNA sequence: TGTGCCAGCAGCTTGGTGAGCTCTGGAAACACCATATATTTT.

The CDR3, as DNA: TGCGCCAGCTCCCCAAGCGGGGGGGCGGGGACCGGGGAGCTGTTTTTT. Protein product: CASSPSGGAGTGELFF. The chain combines TRBV4-1 with TRBJ2-2; 10 nucleotides line up with TRBD2. From germline, CDR1 is MGHRA and CDR2 YSYEKL. This CDR3 comprises 16 residues. V trimming: 8 bases; J trimming: 5 bases; junction bases outside the gene matches: 11.

The chain recombines TRBV20-1 with TRBJ2-5; no reliable D call. Trimming took off 7 bases at V and 3 bases at J, with 6 bases between the two ends. The CDR3 is 10 residues long. The V gene's germline CDR1 is DFQATT and CDR2 SNEGSKA (reference sequence). CDR3 DNA: TGCAGTGAAGAGGAAGAGACCCAGTACTTC. It translates to CSEEEETQYF.

This chain connects TRBV2 to TRBJ2-7; D not certain. The V end lost 2 bases, the J end lost 6 bases, and 11 bases lay between the germline ends. Germline V gene lookup returns CDR1 SNHLY and CDR2 FYNNEI. This CDR3 comprises 13 residues. This CDR3 is CASSERPRFEQYF. For the CDR3, the DNA is TGTGCCAGCAGTGAAAGGCCCAGGTTCGAGCAGTACTTC. The variable domain in full, completed from reference TRBV2 and TRBJ2-7, reads EPEVTQTPSHQVTQMGQEVILRCVPISNHLYFYWYRQILGQKVEFLVSFYNNEISEKSEIFDDQFSVERPDGSNFTLKIRSTKLEDSAMYFCASSERPRFEQYFGPGTRLTVT.

The genes are TRBV2 and TRBJ2-3; possible D gene TRBD2, 5 bases. The CDR3 contains 13 residues. Germline-derived CDR1 and CDR2 are SNHLY and FYNNEI. Trimming removed 7 bases at V and 4 bases at J, with 12 bases between. This CDR3 reads CASTRGSADTQYF. CDR3 in DNA: TGTGCCAGCACCCGCGGGTCCGCAGATACGCAGTATTTT.

V is TRBV7-6 and J is TRBJ2-1, with 8 bases identical to TRBD1. CDR3 length: 16 residues. Germline CDR1 SGHVS, CDR2 FNYEAQ. V gave up 2 bases and J gave up 3 bases; unmatched junction bases: 6. CDR3 in amino acids: CASSLSGTGHYNEQFF. The DNA of the CDR3 is TGTGCCAGCAGCTTATCCGGGACAGGCCACTACAATGAGCAGTTCTTC.

This clone was counted only a few times. V gene TRBV11-2 combines with J gene TRBJ1-1; 7 nucleotides agree with TRBD1. This CDR3 has 13 residues. Unmatched junction bases numbered 1, after V lost 5 bases and J lost 1 base. Germline V gene sequence: CDR1 SGHAT, CDR2 FQNNGV. CDR3 DNA sequence: TGTGCCAGCAGCCGGGACAGGAACACTGAAGCTTTCTTT. This encodes CASSRDRNTEAFF.

In this sample, this clone turned up once. The chain couples TRBV18 to TRBJ2-1, with D perhaps matching TRBD2 (5 bases). The CDR3 length is 13 residues. Germline V gene lookup returns CDR1 KGHSH and CDR2 LQKENI. Deletions cut 6 bases from V and 7 bases from J, with 13 bases between. The CDR3 region has the DNA TGTGCCAGCTCCCTGGACTTGGAGAATGAGCAGTTCTTC. Its translation: CASSLDLENEQFF.

The J gene is TRBJ1-2, the V gene TRBV6-6; D perhaps matches TRBD1 (6 bases). Between the trimmed V and J ends, which lost 5 bases and 7 bases, there was a span of 11 bases. CDR3 length: 12 residues. Germline CDR1 and CDR2: MNHNY and SVGAGI (reference sequence). In DNA form, the CDR3 reads TGTGCCAGCAGTACAGGGTTCAGTGGCTACACCTTC. Protein product: CASSTGFSGYTF.

This sequence joins TRBV19 and TRBJ2-7; 10 positions match TRBD1. The CDR3 loop spans 17 amino acids. V shed 6 bases and J 3 bases; nucleotides not matched to a gene: 14. Per the germline V gene, CDR1 is LNHDA and CDR2 is SQIVND (reference sequence). CDR3 in DNA: TGTGCCAGTAGCACCTCATTCCCGGGACAGGGGAACTACGAGCAGTACTTC. This translates into CASSTSFPGQGNYEQYF.

This clone was observed a handful of times. The chain couples TRBV4-2 to TRBJ2-7; D is uncertain. CDR3 length equals 14 residues. Between the trimmed V and J ends, which lost 0 bases and 0 bases, there was a span of 6 bases. The V gene's germline CDR1 is LGHNA and CDR2 YNFKEQ. The CDR3 protein is CASSQEYVSYEQYF. The DNA for the CDR3 is TGTGCCAGCAGCCAAGAATATGTCTCCTACGAGCAGTACTTC.

This clone was detected once. V is TRBV15 and J is TRBJ1-5; D is unclear. The V and J ends lost 3 bases and 7 bases respectively, with 13 bases between them. CDR3 size: 14 residues. Germline values: CDR1 LNHNV, CDR2 YYDKDF (reference sequence). CDR3 region: CATSRSQEKQPQHF. CDR3 in DNA: TGTGCCACCAGCAGGAGCCAGGAAAAACAGCCCCAGCATTTT. Drawing the rest from reference TRBV15 and TRBJ1-5, the complete variable domain is DAMVIQNPRYQVTQFGKPVTLSCSQTLNHNVMYWYQQKSSQAPKLLFHYYDKDFNNEADTPDNFQSRRPNTSFCFLDIRSPGLGDTAMYLCATSRSQEKQPQHFGDGTRLSIL.

The rearrangement uses TRBV6-5 and TRBJ1-5; D gene ambiguous. Germline loops: CDR1 MNHEY, CDR2 SVGAGI. This CDR3 spans 13 amino acids. V was cut by 5 bases and J by 4 bases, with 9 bases left in between. The CDR3 DNA reads as TGTGCCAGCAGTCCCACTCCGAATCAGCCCCAGCATTTT. Protein sequence: CASSPTPNQPQHF.

This chain joins TRBV5-1 and TRBJ2-6, with TRBD1 matching over 8 bases. The CDR3 consists of 16 residues. The V segment lost 4 bases and the J segment 3 bases; nucleotides outside the gene matches: 6. Germline V gene data show CDR1 as SGHRS and CDR2 as YFSETQ. The CDR3 DNA reads TGCGCCAGCAGCGTGATCAGGGGGCTTGGGGCCAACGTCCTGACTTTC. Amino acid sequence: CASSVIRGLGANVLTF.

This chain connects TRBV9 to TRBJ1-4, with 7 bases identical to TRBD1. The germline CDR1 and CDR2 sequences are SGDLS and YYNGEE. This CDR3 has 19 amino acids. V shed 3 bases and J 0 bases; nucleotides not matched to a gene: 14. The CDR3 region is CASSGRDSSSRATNEKLFF. Here the CDR3 DNA reads TGTGCCAGCAGCGGCCGGGACAGTTCGTCGCGAGCAACTAATGAAAAACTGTTTTTT.

V and J are TRBV30 and TRBJ2-6; D is possibly TRBD2 (6 bases). CDR1 is GTSNPN and CDR2 is SVGIG in the germline V gene (reference sequence). The V and J ends lost 2 bases and 4 bases respectively, with 12 bases between them. The CDR3 has 15 residues. The CDR3 DNA follows: TGTGCCTGGAGTCGGGGGTTTTCCGGGGCCAACGTCCTGACTTTC. This translates into CAWSRGFSGANVLTF.

This chain connects TRBV20-1 to TRBJ2-7; D unclear. Germline V CDR1 and CDR2: DFQATT, SNEGSKA (reference sequence). The CDR3 has 11 amino acids. Trimming pared 4 bases from V and 3 bases from J, leaving 7 bases between. The CDR3 here is CSATRGYEQYF. CDR3 in DNA: TGCAGTGCTACCCGCGGCTACGAGCAGTACTTC.

The chain joins TRBV6-5 to TRBJ2-7, with 11 bases fitting TRBD2. J was trimmed by 4 bases and V by 5 bases; bases with no gene match: 7. The germline gives CDR1 MNHEY, CDR2 SVGAGI. The CDR3 covers 15 residues. The CDR3 DNA sequence: TGTGCCAGCAGTACCTATAGCGGGAGGGGGTACGAGCAGTACTTC. This translates into CASSTYSGRGYEQYF.

The gene calls are TRBV11-2 and TRBJ1-3; D not certain. The germline V and J ends were trimmed by 1 base and 1 base, with 8 bases remaining between them. Germline values: CDR1 SGHAT, CDR2 FQNNGV. The CDR3 spans 15 residues. The CDR3 DNA is TGTGCCAGCAGCTTAGGGTCGGGGTCTGGAAACACCATATATTTT. It codes for CASSLGSGSGNTIYF.